A single sample gave rise to the 9 T cell receptor beta chains below, sequenced in a study of T cells in Graves' hyperthyroidism and ophthalmopathy. Authors of the study amplified TCR beta CDR3 regions from RNA transcripts. The HTBI set primed first-round TCR CDR3 RT-PCR. TCRdb ran MiXCR on the multiplex PCR reads and lists one entry per CDR3 protein. Of about 290,000 distinct CDR3 sequences listed, roughly 14% are singletons. The sample taken for sequencing was blood. All receptors come from a woman in her twenties or thirties with Graves' hyperthyroidism that later progressed to Graves' ophthalmopathy.

This clonotype has ten or more counts. The chain is built from TRBV5-1 and TRBJ2-7; D may match TRBD1 or TRBD2 (5 bases each). V was trimmed by 7 bases and J by 4 bases, leaving 21 bases between them. The CDR3 is 15 residues long. Germline CDR1 is SGHRS and CDR2 is YFSETQ. CDR3 residues: CASGGTPGPIYEQYF. DNA for the CDR3: TGCGCCAGCGGAGGAACGCCGGGGCCGATATACGAGCAGTACTTC. Full variable domain (missing parts from reference TRBV5-1 and TRBJ2-7): KAGVTQTPRYLIKTRGQQVTLSCSPISGHRSVSWYQQTPGQGLQFLFEYFSETQRNKGNFPGRFSGRQFSNSRSEMNVSTLELGDSALYLCASGGTPGPIYEQYFGPGTRLTVT.

In its sample, this clonotype was seen many times. The V gene is TRBV29-1, the J gene TRBJ2-1, with 11 bases lining up with TRBD1. The V segment lost 7 bases and the J segment 7 bases; nucleotides outside the gene matches: 6. The CDR3 length is 13 residues. CDR1 and CDR2 (germline): SQVTM, ANQGSEA. The CDR3 region has the DNA TGCAGCGCCGCCGGGACAGGGGGGAATGAGCAGTTCTTC. This encodes CSAAGTGGNEQFF.

This clonotype showed up many times. This may be a read error: a much more frequent sequence differs by one nucleotide. The rearrangement links TRBV11-2 to TRBJ1-1; D may be TRBD1 (6 bases). CDR1 SGHAT and CDR2 FQNNGV come from the germline V gene. V gave up 3 bases and J gave up 8 bases, with 10 bases separating them. The CDR3 length is 12 residues. The CDR3 sequence is CASSLPGQEAFF. The CDR3 DNA reads TGTGCCAGCAGCTTGCCGGGACAAGAAGCTTTCTTT.

The sample holds many counts of this clonotype. The CDR3 region is CASSLGYQKGYEQYF. CDR3 in DNA: TGCGCCAGCAGCTTGGGCTATCAAAAGGGCTACGAGCAGTACTTC. V is TRBV5-1 and J is TRBJ2-7; D unresolved. V was cut by 0 bases and J by 3 bases, with 13 bases left in between. CDR1 is SGHRS and CDR2 is YFSETQ in the germline V gene. This CDR3 is built from 15 residues.

In its sample, this clonotype was seen many times. The rearrangement uses TRBV28 and TRBJ2-3; D gene uncertain. Germline CDR1 MDHEN, CDR2 SYDVKM. The CDR3 spans 14 residues. Trimming removed 1 base from V and 2 bases from J, with 7 bases in between. CDR3 bases: TGTGCCAGCAGTTTATTGTCAGACACAGATACGCAGTATTTT. Translation: CASSLLSDTDTQYF.

This clonotype was observed at least ten times. The rearrangement uses TRBV7-9 and TRBJ2-1; TRBD2 aligns across 11 bases. Per the germline V gene, CDR1 is SEHNR and CDR2 is FQNEAQ (reference sequence). There are 17 residues in the CDR3. The V gene end was trimmed by 5 bases and the J gene end by 4 bases; junction bases not matched to a gene: 10. CDR3: CASSPPPGTSGYNEQFF. In DNA, the CDR3 is TGTGCCAGCAGCCCACCCCCGGGGACTAGCGGATACAATGAGCAGTTCTTC.

This clonotype occurred many times. The chain uses TRBV5-1 and TRBJ2-1, with 7 nucleotides matching TRBD2. This CDR3 contains 18 residues. The germline V gene has CDR1 SGHRS and CDR2 YFSETQ. Germline trimming cut 1 base from V and 1 base from J; bases unmatched to any gene: 11. CDR3 sequence reads: CASSLLTVREASYNEQFF. DNA of the CDR3: TGCGCCAGCAGCTTGTTAACGGTTCGGGAGGCGTCCTACAATGAGCAGTTCTTC.

This clonotype appeared many times. The chain recombines TRBV2 with TRBJ1-4, with D uncertain. The CDR3 has 13 residues. Germline assignment: CDR1 SNHLY and CDR2 FYNNEI. The ends were cut back, 8 bases at V and 7 bases at J, with 14 bases in the middle. CDR3 in amino acids: CASGPLRAEKLFF. As DNA, the CDR3 is TGTGCCAGCGGCCCGCTGAGGGCTGAAAAACTGTTTTTT.

This clonotype was picked up many times. The V call is TRBV30, the J call TRBJ2-2; TRBD1 matches at 7 bases. The CDR3 covers 14 residues. Trimming cost V 5 bases and J 1 base; bases outside gene matches: 4. The germline gives CDR1 GTSNPN, CDR2 SVGIG (reference sequence). CDR3 loop: CAWAGTENTGELFF. The DNA of the CDR3 is TGTGCCTGGGCCGGGACAGAGAACACCGGGGAGCTGTTTTTT.